The entry below gives a single T cell receptor (beta chain) sequence along with its context. This sample was taken from a study of blood T cell repertoires in COVID-19. On the study more broadly: COVID-19 samples collected from the United States, Italy and Spain covered acute and convalescent phases. Sources were T cells, B-cell-depleted T cells, or PBMCs; the material itself was cDNA or gDNA.

The assay was immunoSEQ multiplex PCR, and TCRdb's table has in-frame clones only and misses some. The sample lists 200,000 to 250,000 clones; roughly four fifths were seen once. This receptor was obtained from a woman between 50 and 59 years old with acute or convalescent COVID-19. The material sequenced was peripheral blood.

In DNA, the CDR3 is TGTGCCAGCAGGGAAAGGTGGGACAGGGATGAAGGCTACACCTTC. Translating it yields CASRERWDRDEGYTF. This chain joins TRBV2 and TRBJ1-2, with 9 bases identical to TRBD1. The junction had 13 bases not matched to a gene; V was cut back by 6 bases and J by 8 bases. The CDR3 length is 15 residues. Germline V lookup: CDR1 SNHLY, CDR2 FYNNEI. The full variable domain, completed using reference TRBV2 and TRBJ1-2, is EPEVTQTPSHQVTQMGQEVILRCVPISNHLYFYWYRQILGQKVEFLVSFYNNEISEKSEIFDDQFSVERPDGSNFTLKIRSTKLEDSAMYFCASRERWDRDEGYTFGSGTRLTVV.